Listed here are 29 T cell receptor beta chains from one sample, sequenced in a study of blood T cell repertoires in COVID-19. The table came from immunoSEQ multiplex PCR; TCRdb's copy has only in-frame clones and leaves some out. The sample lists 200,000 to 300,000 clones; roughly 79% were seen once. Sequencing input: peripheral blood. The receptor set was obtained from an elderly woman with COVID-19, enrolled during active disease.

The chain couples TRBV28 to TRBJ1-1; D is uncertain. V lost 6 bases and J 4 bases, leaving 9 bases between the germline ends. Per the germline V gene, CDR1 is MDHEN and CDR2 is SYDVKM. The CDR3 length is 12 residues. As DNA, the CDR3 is TGTGCCAGCAGCCTCCCTCGCACTGAAGCTTTCTTT. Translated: CASSLPRTEAFF.

This CDR3 is CASGFQANTEAFF. Written as DNA, the CDR3 is TGTGCTAGTGGTTTTCAAGCGAACACTGAAGCTTTCTTT. This rearrangement joins TRBV12-5 to TRBJ1-1; D call uncertain. V lost 3 bases and J lost 1, with 6 bases in between. This CDR3 spans 13 amino acids. Germline V gene data show CDR1 as LGHNT and CDR2 as FRNRAP. The variable domain in full, with the rest retrieved from reference TRBV12-5 and TRBJ1-1, is DARVTQTPRHKVTEMGQEVTMRCQPILGHNTVFWYRQTMMQGLELLAYFRNRAPLDDSGMPKDRFSAEMPDATLATLKIQPSEPRDSAVYFCASGFQANTEAFFGQGTRLTVV.

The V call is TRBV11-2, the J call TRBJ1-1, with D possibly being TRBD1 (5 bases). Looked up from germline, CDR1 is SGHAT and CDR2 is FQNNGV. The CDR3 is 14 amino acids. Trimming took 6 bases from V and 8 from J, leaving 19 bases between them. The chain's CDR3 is CASRYWGGKSEAFF. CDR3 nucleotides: TGTGCCAGCAGATATTGGGGGGGAAAGAGCGAAGCTTTCTTT.

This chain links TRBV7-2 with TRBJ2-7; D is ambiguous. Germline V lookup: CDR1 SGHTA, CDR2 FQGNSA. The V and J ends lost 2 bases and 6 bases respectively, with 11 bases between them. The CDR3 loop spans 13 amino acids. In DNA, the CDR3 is TGTGCCAGCAGCTTAAGCCTACGTGGCGAGCAGTACTTC. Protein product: CASSLSLRGEQYF.

As DNA, the CDR3 is TGTGCCAGCAGTGAAGCACCGGGGGGGGATCAGCCCCAGCATTTT. Translated: CASSEAPGGDQPQHF. The genes are TRBV2 and TRBJ1-5; D perhaps matches TRBD1 (5 bases). Looked up from germline, CDR1 is SNHLY and CDR2 is FYNNEI. The CDR3 consists of 15 residues. V was pared by 0 bases and J by 5 bases, with 11 bases between. Based on the CDR3 plus reference TRBV2 and TRBJ1-5, the full variable domain is EPEVTQTPSHQVTQMGQEVILRCVPISNHLYFYWYRQILGQKVEFLVSFYNNEISEKSEIFDDQFSVERPDGSNFTLKIRSTKLEDSAMYFCASSEAPGGDQPQHFGDGTRLSIL.

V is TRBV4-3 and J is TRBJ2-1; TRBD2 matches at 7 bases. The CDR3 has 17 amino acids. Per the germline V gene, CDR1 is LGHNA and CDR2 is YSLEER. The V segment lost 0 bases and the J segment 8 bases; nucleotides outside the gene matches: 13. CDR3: CASSQDWLREIPDEQFF. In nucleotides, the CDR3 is TGCGCCAGCAGCCAAGATTGGTTGCGGGAGATCCCAGATGAGCAGTTCTTC.

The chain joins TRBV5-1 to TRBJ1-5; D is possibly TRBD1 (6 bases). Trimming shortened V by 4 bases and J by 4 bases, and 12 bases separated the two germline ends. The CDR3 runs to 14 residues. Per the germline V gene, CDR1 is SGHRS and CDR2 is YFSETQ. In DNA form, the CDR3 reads TGCGCCAGCAGCCTCGGGACAACAAATCAGCCCCAGCATTTT. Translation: CASSLGTTNQPQHF. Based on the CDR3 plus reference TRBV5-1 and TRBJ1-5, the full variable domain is KAGVTQTPRYLIKTRGQQVTLSCSPISGHRSVSWYQQTPGQGLQFLFEYFSETQRNKGNFPGRFSGRQFSNSRSEMNVSTLELGDSALYLCASSLGTTNQPQHFGDGTRLSIL.

In DNA, the CDR3 is TGTGCCAGCAGCACACTTCCCACGGCTAGCCATGACACCGGGGAGCTGTTTTTT. Amino acid sequence: CASSTLPTASHDTGELFF. J is TRBJ2-2 and V is TRBV7-9; D might be TRBD2 (5 bases). CDR3 size: 18 residues. The V end was cut by 5 bases, the J end by 3 bases, with 22 bases between. CDR1 is SEHNR and CDR2 is FQNEAQ in the germline V gene (reference sequence).

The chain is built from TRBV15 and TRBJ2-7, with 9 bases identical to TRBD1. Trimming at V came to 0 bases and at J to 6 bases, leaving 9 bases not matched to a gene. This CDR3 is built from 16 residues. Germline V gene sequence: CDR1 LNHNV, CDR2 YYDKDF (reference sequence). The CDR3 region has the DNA TGTGCCACCAGCAGAGACGCCGGGACAGGGCGTAGCGAGCAGTACTTC. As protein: CATSRDAGTGRSEQYF.

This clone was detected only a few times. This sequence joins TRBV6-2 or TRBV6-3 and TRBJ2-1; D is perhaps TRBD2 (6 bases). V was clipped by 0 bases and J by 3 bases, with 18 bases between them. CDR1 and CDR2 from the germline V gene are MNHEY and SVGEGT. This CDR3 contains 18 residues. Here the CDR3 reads CASSYSQVTSSSYNEQFF. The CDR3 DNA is TGTGCCAGCAGTTACTCTCAAGTAACTAGCTCTAGCTACAATGAGCAGTTCTTC.

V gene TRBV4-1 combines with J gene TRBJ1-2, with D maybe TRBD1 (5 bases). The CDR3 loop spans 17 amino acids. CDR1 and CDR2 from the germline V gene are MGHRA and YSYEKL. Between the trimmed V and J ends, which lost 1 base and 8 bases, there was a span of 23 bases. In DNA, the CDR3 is TGCGCCAGCAGCCAAGTAATAGGAGGCAGGGAGGATGGGGGCTACACCTTC. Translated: CASSQVIGGREDGGYTF.

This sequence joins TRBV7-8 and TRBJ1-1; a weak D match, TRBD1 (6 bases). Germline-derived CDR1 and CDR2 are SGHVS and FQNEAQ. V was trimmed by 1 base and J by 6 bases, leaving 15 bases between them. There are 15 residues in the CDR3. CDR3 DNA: TGTGCCAGCAGCTTAGAACAGGGTGTATTCCCTGAAGCTTTCTTT. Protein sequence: CASSLEQGVFPEAFF. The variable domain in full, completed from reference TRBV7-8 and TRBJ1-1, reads GAGVSQSPRYKVAKRGQDVALRCDPISGHVSLFWYQQALGQGPEFLTYFQNEAQLDKSGLPSDRFFAERPEGSVSTLKIQRTQQEDSAVYLCASSLEQGVFPEAFFGQGTRLTVV.

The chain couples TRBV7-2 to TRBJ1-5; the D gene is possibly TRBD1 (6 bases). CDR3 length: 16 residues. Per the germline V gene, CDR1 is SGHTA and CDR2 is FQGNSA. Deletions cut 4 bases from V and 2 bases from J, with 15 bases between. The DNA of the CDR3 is TGTGCCAGCAGCTCCCCGGGGGGGGCACGCAATCAGCCCCAGCATTTT. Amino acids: CASSSPGGARNQPQHF.

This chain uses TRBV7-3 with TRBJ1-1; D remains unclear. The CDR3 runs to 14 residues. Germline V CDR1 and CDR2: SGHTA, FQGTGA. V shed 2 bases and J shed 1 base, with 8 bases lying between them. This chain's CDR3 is CASSLGHSNTEAFF. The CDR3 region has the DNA TGTGCCAGCAGCTTAGGGCACTCGAACACTGAAGCTTTCTTT.

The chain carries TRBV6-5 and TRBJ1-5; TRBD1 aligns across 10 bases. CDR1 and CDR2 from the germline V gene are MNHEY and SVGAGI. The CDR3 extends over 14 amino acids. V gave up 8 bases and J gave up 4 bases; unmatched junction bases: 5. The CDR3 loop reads CASGGTGENQPQHF. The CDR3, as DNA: TGTGCCAGCGGGGGGACAGGGGAGAATCAGCCCCAGCATTTT.

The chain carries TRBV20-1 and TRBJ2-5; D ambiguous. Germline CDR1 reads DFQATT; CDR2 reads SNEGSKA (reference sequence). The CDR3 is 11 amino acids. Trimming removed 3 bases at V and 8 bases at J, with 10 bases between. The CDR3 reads CSARGSKTQYF. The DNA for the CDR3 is TGCAGTGCTAGGGGTAGCAAAACCCAGTACTTC.

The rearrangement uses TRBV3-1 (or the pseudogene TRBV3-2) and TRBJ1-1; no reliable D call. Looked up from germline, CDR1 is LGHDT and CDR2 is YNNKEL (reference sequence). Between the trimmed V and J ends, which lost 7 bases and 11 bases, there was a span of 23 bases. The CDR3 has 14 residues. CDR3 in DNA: TGTGCCAGCACCGCGGGGTACCTGGGTGGTGGGGCTTTCTTT. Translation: CASTAGYLGGGAFF.

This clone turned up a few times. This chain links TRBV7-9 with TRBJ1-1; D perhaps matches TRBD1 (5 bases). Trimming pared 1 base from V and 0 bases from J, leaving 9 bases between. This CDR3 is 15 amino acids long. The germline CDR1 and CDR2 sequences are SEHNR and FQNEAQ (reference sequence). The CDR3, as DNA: TGTGCCAGCAGCTTAGTCCAGGGAATGAACACTGAAGCTTTCTTT. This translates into CASSLVQGMNTEAFF.

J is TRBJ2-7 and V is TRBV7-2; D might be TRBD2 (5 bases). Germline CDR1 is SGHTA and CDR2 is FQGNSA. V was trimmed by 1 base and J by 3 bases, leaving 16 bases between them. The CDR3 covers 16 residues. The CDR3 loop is CASSLDSARASYEQYF. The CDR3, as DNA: TGTGCCAGCAGCTTAGACTCAGCGCGGGCTAGCTACGAGCAGTACTTC.

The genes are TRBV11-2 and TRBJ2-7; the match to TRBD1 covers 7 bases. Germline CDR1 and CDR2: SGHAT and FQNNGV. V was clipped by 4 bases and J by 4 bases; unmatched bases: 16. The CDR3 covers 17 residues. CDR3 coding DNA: TGTGCCAGCAGCTCACCTTCCGACAGGGTCTTAGGTTACGAGCAGTACTTC. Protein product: CASSSPSDRVLGYEQYF.

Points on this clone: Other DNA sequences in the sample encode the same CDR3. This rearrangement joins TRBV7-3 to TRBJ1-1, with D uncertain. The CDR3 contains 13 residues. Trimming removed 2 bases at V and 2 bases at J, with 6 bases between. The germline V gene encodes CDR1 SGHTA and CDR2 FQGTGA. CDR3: CASSLSGNTEAFF. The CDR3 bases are TGTGCCAGCAGCTTATCAGGTAACACTGAAGCTTTCTTT.

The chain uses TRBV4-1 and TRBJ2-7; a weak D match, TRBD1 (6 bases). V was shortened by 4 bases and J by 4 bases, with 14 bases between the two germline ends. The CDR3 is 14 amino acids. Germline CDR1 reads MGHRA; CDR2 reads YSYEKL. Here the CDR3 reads CASSPRTDPYEQYF. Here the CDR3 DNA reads TGCGCCAGCAGCCCACGGACAGACCCTTACGAGCAGTACTTC.

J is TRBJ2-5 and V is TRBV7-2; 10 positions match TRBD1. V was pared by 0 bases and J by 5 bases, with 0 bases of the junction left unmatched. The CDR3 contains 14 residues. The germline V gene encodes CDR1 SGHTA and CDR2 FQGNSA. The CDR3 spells CASSLAGQGETQYF. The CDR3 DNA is TGTGCCAGCAGCTTAGCGGGACAGGGGGAGACCCAGTACTTC.

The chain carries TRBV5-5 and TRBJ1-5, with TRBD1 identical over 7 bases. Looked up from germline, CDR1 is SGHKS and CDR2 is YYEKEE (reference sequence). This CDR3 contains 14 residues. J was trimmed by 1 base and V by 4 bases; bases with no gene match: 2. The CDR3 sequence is CASSRTGSNQPQHF. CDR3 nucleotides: TGTGCCAGCAGCAGGACAGGCAGCAATCAGCCCCAGCATTTT.

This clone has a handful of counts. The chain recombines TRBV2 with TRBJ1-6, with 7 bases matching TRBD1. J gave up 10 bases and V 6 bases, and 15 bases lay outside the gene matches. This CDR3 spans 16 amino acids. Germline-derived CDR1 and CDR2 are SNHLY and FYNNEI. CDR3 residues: CASRGQRSHEMSPLHF. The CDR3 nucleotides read TGTGCCAGCAGGGGACAGCGCTCCCACGAGATGTCACCCCTCCACTTT.

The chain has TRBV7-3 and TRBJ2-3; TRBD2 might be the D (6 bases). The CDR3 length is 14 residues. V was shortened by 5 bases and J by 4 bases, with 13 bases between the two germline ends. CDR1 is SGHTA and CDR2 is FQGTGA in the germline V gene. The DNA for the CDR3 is TGTGCCAGCAGCCCGGGACTTCAGGCAGATACGCAGTATTTT. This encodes CASSPGLQADTQYF.

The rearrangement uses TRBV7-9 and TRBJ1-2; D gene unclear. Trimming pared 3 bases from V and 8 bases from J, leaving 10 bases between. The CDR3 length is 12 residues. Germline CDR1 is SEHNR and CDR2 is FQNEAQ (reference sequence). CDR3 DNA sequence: TGTGCCAGCAGCTTGGCCAGTATCGGCTACACCTTC. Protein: CASSLASIGYTF.

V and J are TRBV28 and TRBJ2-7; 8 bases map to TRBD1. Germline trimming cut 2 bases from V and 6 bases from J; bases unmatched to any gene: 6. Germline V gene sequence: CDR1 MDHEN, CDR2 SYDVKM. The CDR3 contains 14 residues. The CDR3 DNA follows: TGTGCCAGCAGTTTAGGACAGGGAGTTGGCGAGCAGTACTTC. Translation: CASSLGQGVGEQYF.

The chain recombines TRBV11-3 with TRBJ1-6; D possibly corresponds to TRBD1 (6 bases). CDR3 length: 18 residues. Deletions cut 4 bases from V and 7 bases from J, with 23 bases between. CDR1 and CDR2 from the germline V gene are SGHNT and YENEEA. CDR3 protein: CASSYPRIRQDGNSPLHF. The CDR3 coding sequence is TGTGCCAGCAGCTACCCTCGGATAAGACAGGATGGGAATTCACCCCTCCACTTT.